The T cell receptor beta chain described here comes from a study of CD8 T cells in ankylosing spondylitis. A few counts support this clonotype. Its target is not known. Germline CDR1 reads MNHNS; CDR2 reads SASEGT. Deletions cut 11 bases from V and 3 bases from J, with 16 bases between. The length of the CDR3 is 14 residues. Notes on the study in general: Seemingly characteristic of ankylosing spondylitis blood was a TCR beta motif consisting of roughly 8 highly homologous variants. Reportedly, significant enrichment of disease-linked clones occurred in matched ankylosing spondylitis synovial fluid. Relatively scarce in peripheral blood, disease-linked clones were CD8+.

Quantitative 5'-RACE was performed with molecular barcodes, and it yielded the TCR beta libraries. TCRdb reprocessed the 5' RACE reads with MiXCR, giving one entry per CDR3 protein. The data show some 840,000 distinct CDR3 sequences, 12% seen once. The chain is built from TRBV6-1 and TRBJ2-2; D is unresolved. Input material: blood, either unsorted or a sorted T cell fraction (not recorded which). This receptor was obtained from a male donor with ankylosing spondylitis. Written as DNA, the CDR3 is TGTGCCTCGACGCGGAATAGGGACACCGGGGAGCTGTTTTTT. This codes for CASTRNRDTGELFF.